This TCR beta chain emerged from a study of blood T cell repertoires in COVID-19. The method was immunoSEQ multiplex PCR; TCRdb's version includes in-frame clones alone and lacks a portion of them. The data contain some 140,000 clones, around 80% of them singletons. Germline V gene sequence: CDR1 SEHNR, CDR2 FQNEAQ (reference sequence). The trim removed 4 bases at V and 5 bases at J, leaving 6 bases unmatched. The CDR3 has 15 amino acids. This clone was recorded only once. The chain uses TRBV7-9 and TRBJ2-7; TRBD1 matches 12 bases. Sequencing was performed on peripheral blood. The clonotype was recovered from a man aged 60 to 75 with acute or convalescent COVID-19. CDR3 bases: TGTGCCAGCAGCTACCCGGGACAGGGGGCACACGAGCAGTACTTC. Protein product: CASSYPGQGAHEQYF. Full variable domain (outside the CDR3, taken from reference TRBV7-9 and TRBJ2-7): DTGVSQNPRHKITKRGQNVTFRCDPISEHNRLYWYRQTLGQGPEFLTYFQNEAQLEKSRLLSDRFSAERPKGSFSTLEIQRTEQGDSAMYLCASSYPGQGAHEQYFGPGTRLTVT.